Shown below are 23 T cell receptor beta chains from a single sample sequenced in a study of blood T cell repertoires in COVID-19. Here immunoSEQ multiplex PCR was the method, and the copy in TCRdb shows in-frame clones only, minus some. The sample holds about 100,000 clones; 80% to 90% are singletons and the top ten take about 2.5%. Sequencing was done on a sample of PBMCs or T cells enriched from blood (not recorded which). Source of these receptors: a woman between 50 and 59 years old who had recovered from COVID-19.

This clone has just one count. This chain connects TRBV7-3 to TRBJ1-1; maybe TRBD1 (6 bases). V was pared by 8 bases and J by 1 base, with 11 bases between. The germline CDR1 and CDR2 sequences are SGHTA and FQGTGA. The CDR3 length is 13 residues. This CDR3 is CASGRGRNTEAFF. The DNA of the CDR3 is TGTGCCAGCGGCAGGGGCCGGAACACTGAAGCTTTCTTT.

The J gene is TRBJ2-1, the V gene TRBV27, with 10 positions matching TRBD1. Germline CDR1 MNHEY, CDR2 SMNVEV (reference sequence). The V gene end was trimmed by 5 bases and the J gene end by 7 bases; junction bases not matched to a gene: 2. This CDR3 is 13 amino acids long. Written as DNA, the CDR3 is TGTGCCAGCAGTCTGGGACAGGGGAATGAGCAGTTCTTC. It codes for CASSLGQGNEQFF.

This CDR3 is CASSLTSSTDTQYF. CDR3 nucleotides: TGTGCCAGCAGCTTAACGAGTAGCACAGATACGCAGTATTTT. The chain couples TRBV7-3 to TRBJ2-3; D unclear. V was shortened by 0 bases and J by 0 bases, with 4 bases between the two germline ends. Germline V gene lookup returns CDR1 SGHTA and CDR2 FQGTGA. The CDR3 spans 14 residues.

The chain carries TRBV5-1 and TRBJ1-1; 9 bases are a match to TRBD1. Germline-derived CDR1 and CDR2 are SGHRS and YFSETQ. Unmatched junction bases numbered 0, after V lost 3 bases and J lost 0 bases. CDR3 length: 14 residues. CDR3 in DNA: TGCGCCAGCAGCTGGGACAGGGTGAACACTGAAGCTTTCTTT. This translates into CASSWDRVNTEAFF. Variable domain in full (rest from reference TRBV5-1 and TRBJ1-1): KAGVTQTPRYLIKTRGQQVTLSCSPISGHRSVSWYQQTPGQGLQFLFEYFSETQRNKGNFPGRFSGRQFSNSRSEMNVSTLELGDSALYLCASSWDRVNTEAFFGQGTRLTVV.

This clone was recorded a few times. The V call is TRBV2, the J call TRBJ2-7, with TRBD2 matching 11 bases. CDR3 length equals 15 residues. V lost 4 bases to trimming and J lost 6 bases; unmatched junction nucleotides: 8. Per germline, CDR1 SNHLY and CDR2 FYNNEI. The CDR3 DNA sequence: TGTGCCAGCAGTGTAAAGCTAGCGGGGGGTTCCGAGCAGTACTTC. It codes for CASSVKLAGGSEQYF. The variable domain in full, completed from reference TRBV2 and TRBJ2-7, reads EPEVTQTPSHQVTQMGQEVILRCVPISNHLYFYWYRQILGQKVEFLVSFYNNEISEKSEIFDDQFSVERPDGSNFTLKIRSTKLEDSAMYFCASSVKLAGGSEQYFGPGTRLTVT.

The rearrangement links TRBV18 to TRBJ2-1; the match to TRBD2 covers 9 bases. Germline loops: CDR1 KGHSH, CDR2 LQKENI. Trimming cost V 2 bases and J 7 bases; bases outside gene matches: 9. This CDR3 contains 16 residues. The CDR3 nucleotides read TGTGCCAGCTCACCAAGACTGGCGGGAGGGCCTAATGAGCAGTTCTTC. Its translation is CASSPRLAGGPNEQFF.

The chain recombines TRBV25-1 with TRBJ1-5; a possible D gene is TRBD1 (5 bases). The CDR3 totals 13 residues. Germline V lookup: CDR1 MGHDK, CDR2 SYGVNS. Between the trimmed V and J ends, which lost 6 bases and 7 bases, there was a span of 13 bases. CDR3 amino acids: CASSAGPGQPQHF. CDR3 DNA: TGTGCCAGCAGCGCGGGACCGGGACAGCCCCAGCATTTT. Together with reference TRBV25-1 and TRBJ1-5, the CDR3 gives the full variable domain: EADIYQTPRYLVIGTGKKITLECSQTMGHDKMYWYQQDPGMELHLIHYSYGVNSTEKGDLSSESTVSRIRTEHFPLTLESARPSHTSQYLCASSAGPGQPQHFGDGTRLSIL.

The CDR3 region is CASSLAYPGQLVSGANVLTF. The CDR3 DNA follows: TGTGCCAGCAGCTTAGCCTACCCGGGACAGCTCGTCTCTGGGGCCAACGTCCTGACTTTC. This sequence joins TRBV7-2 and TRBJ2-6; 7 nucleotides match TRBD1. Unmatched junction bases numbered 11, after V lost 0 bases and J lost 0 bases. Germline V gives CDR1 SGHTA, CDR2 FQGNSA. The CDR3 sequence is 20 residues long.

The chain links TRBV6-6 to TRBJ2-5, with TRBD1 identical over 7 bases. J lost 4 bases, V lost 0 bases, and 5 bases had no gene match. Looked up from germline, CDR1 is MNHNY and CDR2 is SVGAGI (reference sequence). The CDR3 totals 15 residues. CDR3 nucleotides: TGTGCCAGCAGTTACTCGAGTTCAGGGGGAGAGACCCAGTACTTC. Amino acids: CASSYSSSGGETQYF.

This clone was seen a few times. Here the CDR3 reads CASSVGMGVHTGELFF. The CDR3, as DNA: TGTGCCAGCAGCGTAGGCATGGGAGTTCACACCGGGGAGCTGTTTTTT. V usage is TRBV9 and J usage is TRBJ2-2; perhaps TRBD2 as D (5 bases). V was cut by 0 bases and J by 3 bases, with 12 bases left in between. CDR3 length: 16 amino acids. The germline V gene has CDR1 SGDLS and CDR2 YYNGEE.

J is TRBJ2-3 and V is TRBV27; 8 bases align to TRBD1. The junction had 6 bases not matched to a gene; V was cut back by 5 bases and J by 5 bases. From germline, CDR1 is MNHEY and CDR2 SMNVEV (reference sequence). The CDR3 has 14 amino acids. CDR3 bases: TGTGCCAGCAGTAGACAGGGGACCCTAGATACGCAGTATTTT. It is translated as CASSRQGTLDTQYF.

This clone has just one count. The V gene is TRBV19, the J gene TRBJ1-6, with TRBD1 matching over 7 bases. With 8 bases clipped from V and 7 bases from J, the junction kept 8 bases outside the gene matches. In germline, CDR1 is LNHDA, CDR2 SQIVND (reference sequence). The CDR3 contains 14 residues. CDR3 loop: CASAEGQRNSPLHF. The CDR3, as DNA: TGTGCCAGTGCCGAGGGACAGCGGAATTCACCCCTCCACTTT.

J is TRBJ2-3 and V is TRBV5-1, with TRBD2 identical over 8 bases. Losses at the gene ends were 1 base for V and 0 bases for J; bases not matched to a gene: 10. The CDR3 extends over 18 amino acids. Germline V gives CDR1 SGHRS, CDR2 YFSETQ. The CDR3 spells CASSLWQRGRTSTDTQYF. CDR3 nucleotide sequence: TGCGCCAGCAGCTTGTGGCAGCGGGGGCGAACCAGCACAGATACGCAGTATTTT.

This chain links TRBV6-5 with TRBJ2-2; no clear D. Trimming took 8 bases from V and 5 from J, leaving 15 bases between them. Looked up from germline, CDR1 is MNHEY and CDR2 is SVGAGI. This CDR3 is 14 amino acids long. CDR3 sequence (DNA): TGTGCCAGCCCCCCGAGCTCGGTAACCGGGGAGCTGTTTTTT. It is translated as CASPPSSVTGELFF.

The chain uses TRBV28 and TRBJ2-3; 11 positions agree with TRBD2. Trimming removed 6 bases from V and 1 base from J; junction bases left unmatched: 6. The CDR3 covers 16 residues. CDR1 is MDHEN, CDR2 SYDVKM, per germline. CDR3 in DNA: TGTGCCAGCAGCACCTTTAGCGGGGGGGGCACAGATACGCAGTATTTT. It yields the protein CASSTFSGGGTDTQYF.

This clone was recorded once. The chain links TRBV27 to TRBJ1-1, with TRBD1 as a possible D gene (6 bases). V lost 3 bases and J 5 bases, leaving 13 bases between the germline ends. From germline, CDR1 is MNHEY and CDR2 SMNVEV (reference sequence). This CDR3 comprises 14 residues. The CDR3 region is CASSLVGALTEAFF. The CDR3 DNA reads TGTGCCAGCAGTTTGGTGGGGGCACTTACTGAAGCTTTCTTT.

This clone was seen a few times. The chain links TRBV7-9 to TRBJ1-1; tentative D call: TRBD1 (5 bases). The germline gives CDR1 SEHNR, CDR2 FQNEAQ (reference sequence). Deletions cut 5 bases from V and 5 bases from J, with 21 bases between. The CDR3 consists of 16 residues. CDR3 sequence: CASSHSVPGGITEAFF. CDR3 DNA: TGTGCCAGCAGCCATTCAGTGCCGGGGGGGATAACTGAAGCTTTCTTT.

The J gene is TRBJ2-5, the V gene TRBV19; a possible D gene is TRBD2 (6 bases). CDR3 length: 13 residues. From germline, CDR1 is LNHDA and CDR2 SQIVND (reference sequence). Trimming stripped 7 bases from V and 4 bases from J, with 13 bases between. Here the CDR3 reads CASTWTGGETQYF. CDR3 nucleotides: TGTGCCAGTACCTGGACCGGGGGAGAGACCCAGTACTTC.

This clone was found once. Likely a read error: the CDR3 ends without its conserved phenylalanine or tryptophan. Because the CDR3's place on the DNA is in doubt, the DNA is left out and the CDR3 is given as listed by TCRdb. The chain uses TRBV6-5 and TRBJ2-7; the listed D gene, TRBD1, was not tested against the DNA. The CDR3 is made up of 13 amino acids, end residues included. Germline CDR1 MNHEY, CDR2 SVGAGI. The CDR3 loop is CASSFSGTAPLSL.

This sequence joins TRBV5-1 and TRBJ2-7; D uncertain. This CDR3 is 15 amino acids long. Germline CDR1 is SGHRS and CDR2 is YFSETQ. Deletions cut 4 bases from V and 7 bases from J, with 21 bases between. The CDR3 is CASSTGALPEREQYF. The CDR3 bases are TGCGCCAGCAGCACGGGTGCACTCCCGGAAAGGGAGCAGTACTTC.

The genes are TRBV15 and TRBJ2-1; 7 nucleotides align to TRBD2. The V gene end was trimmed by 3 bases and the J gene end by 9 bases; junction bases not matched to a gene: 11. This CDR3 spans 15 amino acids. Germline V gene data show CDR1 as LNHNV and CDR2 as YYDKDF (reference sequence). The CDR3 sequence: CATSSRRRELGEQFF. CDR3 nucleotide sequence: TGTGCCACCAGCAGTAGGCGGCGGGAGCTAGGTGAGCAGTTCTTC.

Here the CDR3 DNA reads TGCAGCGCGACAGACAGGGGGCCCCGCACAGATACGCAGTATTTT. Its translation is CSATDRGPRTDTQYF. The chain carries TRBV29-1 and TRBJ2-3, with 10 bases identical to TRBD1. Germline lookup yields CDR1 SQVTM and CDR2 ANQGSEA. The CDR3 runs to 15 residues. V shed 7 bases, J shed 1 base, and the junction held 8 bases outside the gene matches.

The chain links TRBV18 to TRBJ1-5, with 7 positions matching TRBD1. The CDR3 sequence is 15 residues long. The J segment lost 3 bases and the V segment lost 5 bases, leaving 7 bases of the junction unmatched. Germline V CDR1 and CDR2: KGHSH, LQKENI. The CDR3 DNA sequence: TGTGCCAGCTCATTTACGGGACAGAACAATCAGCCCCAGCATTTT. It specifies CASSFTGQNNQPQHF. Together with reference TRBV18 and TRBJ1-5, the CDR3 gives the full variable domain: NAGVMQNPRHLVRRRGQEARLRCSPMKGHSHVYWYRQLPEEGLKFMVYLQKENIIDESGMPKERFSAEFPKEGPSILRIQQVVRGDSAAYFCASSFTGQNNQPQHFGDGTRLSIL.